These 11 T cell receptor beta chains originate from one sample sequenced in a study of neurological immune-mediated disorders. Indicated time point: longitudinal time-point 3. TCRdb re-called the 5' RACE reads through MiXCR, storing one row per CDR3 protein. In the table there are some 55,000 distinct CDR3 sequences, 7% to 9% of which are singletons. Specimen: PBMCs. These receptors were collected from a woman between 40 and 50 years old in good health.

This chain links TRBV6-2 or TRBV6-3 with TRBJ2-7, with D possibly being TRBD1 (6 bases). Germline assignment: CDR1 MNHEY and CDR2 SVGEGT. The CDR3 length is 14 residues. Trimming removed 6 bases from V and 3 bases from J, with 15 bases in between. The CDR3 bases are TGTGCCAGCAGCGCGATCCCGGACAGCTACGAGCAGTACTTC. Translation gives CASSAIPDSYEQYF.

Concerning this clonotype: The junction does not match germline at one end; this may be a read error. The chain joins TRBV4-1 to TRBJ1-1; D unclear. Germline CDR1 MGHRA, CDR2 YSYEKL. CDR3 length: 14 residues. CDR3 region: CASSQDSVITEVFF. Written as DNA, the CDR3 is TGCGCCAGCAGCCAAGATTCAGTGATCACTGAAGTTTTCTTT.

Many counts were recorded for this clonotype. The junction shows a germline mismatch at one end, possibly a read error. The rearrangement uses TRBV12-3 or TRBV12-4 and TRBJ1-2; D is uncertain. The CDR3 sequence is 12 residues long. The CDR3 bases are TGTGCCAGCAGTTTAAGGGTCAACAGCCTCTTCTTC. This translates into CASSLRVNSLFF.

This clonotype was recorded many times. This chain joins TRBV12-3 or TRBV12-4 and TRBJ1-2; no firm D call. This CDR3 contains 12 residues. Trimming pared 3 bases from V and 5 bases from J, leaving 7 bases between. The CDR3 spells CASSFGTYGYTF. The CDR3 DNA sequence: TGTGCCAGCAGTTTCGGTACTTATGGCTACACCTTC.

The sample holds many counts of this clonotype. A clone one base away is much larger, so this may be a read error. The J gene is TRBJ1-2, the V gene TRBV29-1; unclear D gene. Trimming removed 2 bases from V and 13 bases from J, with 8 bases in between. Germline CDR1 and CDR2: SQVTM and ANQGSEA. This CDR3 spans 9 amino acids. Written as DNA, the CDR3 is TGCAGCGTTGAACCTGATGTCACCTTC. The encoded protein is CSVEPDVTF.

This clonotype was seen repeatedly, ten times or more. The gene calls are TRBV4-3 and TRBJ1-5; 10 nucleotides line up with TRBD1. V lost 0 bases, J lost 6 bases, and 5 bases stayed unmatched. Looked up from germline, CDR1 is LGHNA and CDR2 is YSLEER. The CDR3 is 16 residues long. CDR3 in DNA: TGCGCCAGCAGCCAAGACGGGACAGGGGAAGGTCAGCCCCAGCATTTT. Protein sequence: CASSQDGTGEGQPQHF.

This clonotype showed up many times. The chain is built from TRBV5-1 and TRBJ1-1; a possible D gene is TRBD1 (5 bases). Looked up from germline, CDR1 is SGHRS and CDR2 is YFSETQ. The CDR3 consists of 16 residues. Trimming shortened V by 0 bases and J by 0 bases, and 12 bases separated the two germline ends. CDR3 sequence reads: CASSLGSQGLNTEAFF. Written as DNA, the CDR3 is TGCGCCAGCAGCTTGGGTTCGCAGGGACTGAACACTGAAGCTTTCTTT. The full variable domain, rest sourced from reference TRBV5-1 and TRBJ1-1, is KAGVTQTPRYLIKTRGQQVTLSCSPISGHRSVSWYQQTPGQGLQFLFEYFSETQRNKGNFPGRFSGRQFSNSRSEMNVSTLELGDSALYLCASSLGSQGLNTEAFFGQGTRLTVV.

This clonotype was counted many times. This rearrangement joins TRBV12-3 or TRBV12-4 to TRBJ1-2; maybe TRBD1 (5 bases). Trimming shortened V by 5 bases and J by 0 bases, and 10 bases separated the two germline ends. The CDR3 loop spans 14 amino acids. The CDR3 protein is CASSRQLANYGYTF. Written as DNA, the CDR3 is TGTGCCAGCAGTCGACAGCTAGCTAACTATGGCTACACCTTC.

At least ten counts were recorded for this clonotype. The chain employs TRBV20-1 and TRBJ2-4; the D is unclear. The ends were cut back, 6 bases at V and 1 base at J, with 19 bases in the middle. This CDR3 region has 16 residues. Germline loops: CDR1 DFQATT, CDR2 SNEGSKA (reference sequence). The CDR3 region has the DNA TGCAGTGCCCTACCGCGAGTCGGATTCGCCAAAAACATTCAGTACTTC. The encoded protein is CSALPRVGFAKNIQYF.

This clonotype was recorded many times. This chain uses TRBV6-5 with TRBJ2-3, with 7 bases matching TRBD2. The germline CDR1 and CDR2 sequences are MNHEY and SVGAGI. The CDR3 loop spans 15 amino acids. After removal of 4 bases from V and 1 base from J, the junction contained 5 bases not matched to a gene. The CDR3 is CASSSRGSGTDTQYF. The CDR3 coding sequence is TGTGCCAGCAGTTCGCGGGGGAGCGGCACAGATACGCAGTATTTT.

This clonotype was detected only once. A much larger clone sits a single nucleotide away, making a read error possible. The chain employs TRBV5-1 and TRBJ1-3; D gene ambiguous. Germline CDR1 reads SGHRS; CDR2 reads YFSETQ. The CDR3 loop spans 15 amino acids. The CDR3 sequence is CVSSLALESGNTIYF. CDR3 nucleotides: TGCGTCAGCAGCTTGGCCTTGGAATCTGGAAACACCATATATTTT.